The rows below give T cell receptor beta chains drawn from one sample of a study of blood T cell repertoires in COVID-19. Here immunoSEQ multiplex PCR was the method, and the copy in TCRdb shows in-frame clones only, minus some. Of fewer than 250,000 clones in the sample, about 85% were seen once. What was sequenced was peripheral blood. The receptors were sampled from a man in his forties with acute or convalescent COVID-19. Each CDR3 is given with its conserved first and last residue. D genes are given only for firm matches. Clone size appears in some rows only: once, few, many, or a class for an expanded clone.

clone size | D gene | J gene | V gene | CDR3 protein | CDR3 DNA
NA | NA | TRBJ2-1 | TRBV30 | CARSRPGAVLNEQFF | TGTGCCCGATCTAGGCCCGGCGCGGTACTCAATGAGCAGTTCTTC
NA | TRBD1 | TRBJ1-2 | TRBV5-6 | CASSPGQVNYGYTF | TGTGCCAGCAGCCCGGGACAGGTCAACTATGGCTACACCTTC
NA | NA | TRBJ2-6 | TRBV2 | CASMASGANVLTF | TGTGCCAGCATGGCCTCTGGGGCCAACGTCCTGACTTTC
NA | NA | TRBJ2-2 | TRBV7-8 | CASSYHRDTGELFF | TGTGCCAGCAGCTACCACAGGGACACCGGGGAGCTGTTTTTT
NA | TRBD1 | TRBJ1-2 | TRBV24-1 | CATSDRGGAGGHGYTF | TGTGCCACCAGTGATCGTGGGGGTGCAGGGGGCCATGGCTACACCTTC
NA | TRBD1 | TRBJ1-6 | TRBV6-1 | CASSERAGGYNSPLHF | TGTGCCAGCAGTGAAAGGGCAGGGGGCTATAATTCACCCCTCCACTTT
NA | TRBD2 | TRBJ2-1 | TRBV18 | CASSTGLAGTGEQFF | TGTGCCAGCTCTACGGGACTAGCGGGGACGGGTGAGCAGTTCTTC
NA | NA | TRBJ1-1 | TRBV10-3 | CAIGIGGVAEAFF | TGTGCCATCGGAATAGGGGGGGTGGCTGAAGCTTTCTTT
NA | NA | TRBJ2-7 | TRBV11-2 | CASSPIRQDEQYF | TGTGCCAGCAGCCCTATCCGACAGGACGAGCAGTACTTC
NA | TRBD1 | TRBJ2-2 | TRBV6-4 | CASSDLPRQGTGELFF | TGTGCCAGCAGTGATCTTCCCCGACAGGGCACCGGGGAGCTGTTTTTT
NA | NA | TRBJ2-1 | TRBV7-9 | CASTAVRANEQFF | TGTGCCAGCACGGCTGTGCGGGCCAATGAGCAGTTCTTC
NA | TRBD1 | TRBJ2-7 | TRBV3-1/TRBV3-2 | CASSQGQGAGDEQYF | TGTGCCAGCAGCCAAGGACAGGGGGCTGGCGACGAGCAGTACTTC
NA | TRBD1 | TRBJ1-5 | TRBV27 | CATHPGQGGNQPQHF | TGTGCCACCCACCCGGGACAGGGAGGCAATCAGCCCCAGCATTTT
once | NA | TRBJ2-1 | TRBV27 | CASTTSSLFSYNEQFF | TGTGCCAGCACCACCTCAAGCCTTTTTTCTTACAATGAGCAGTTCTTC
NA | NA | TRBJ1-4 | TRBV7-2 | CASRFTAATNEKLFF | TGTGCCAGCAGATTCACAGCCGCAACTAATGAAAAACTGTTTTTT
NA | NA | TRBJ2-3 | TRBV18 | CASSAGSGTSQYF | TGTGCCAGCTCCGCCGGGTCCGGGACATCGCAGTATTTT